The sequence of this TCR beta chain was determined in a study of CD8+ T cells in alopecia areata. Study-wide background: Treated patients took oral tofacitinib at 5 to 10 mg twice daily. The percentage of affected scalp area served as the score of severity for treated patients.

RNA extraction and reverse transcription yielded cDNA as sequencing template. Data came from immunoSEQ multiplex PCR; TCRdb stores just in-frame clones and leaves some out. The data contain some 180,000 clones, around half of them singletons. Germline V gene data show CDR1 as MNHEY and CDR2 as SMNVEV (reference sequence). Trimming removed 2 bases from V and 5 bases from J, with 10 bases in between. The CDR3 runs to 14 residues. Regarding treatment: oral pan-JAK inhibitor, 5-10 mg twice daily. The input for sequencing was CD8+ T cells sorted from blood, taken at week 24, from a patient treated with tofacitinib. The TCR sequence derives from a human donor with alopecia areata. V and J are TRBV27 and TRBJ2-1; TRBD1 or TRBD2 may be the D gene (6 bases each). The CDR3 spells CASSLGGGNNEQFF. DNA for the CDR3: TGTGCCAGCAGTTTAGGAGGGGGAAACAATGAGCAGTTCTTC.